These 5 T cell receptor beta chains came from one sample sequenced in a study of T cells in Graves' hyperthyroidism and ophthalmopathy. Amplification of TCR beta CDR3 regions used RNA as the template. In the first-round RT-PCR of the TCR CDR3, the HTBI primer set was used. TCRdb re-derived calls from the multiplex PCR reads in MiXCR, one entry per CDR3 protein. The table has 550,000 to 700,000 distinct CDR3 sequences, about 43% seen once. The sample consisted of peripheral blood or thyroid tissue (not recorded which). All receptors come from an adult woman with Graves' disease, either hyperthyroidism or ophthalmopathy (not recorded which).

The gene calls are TRBV2 and TRBJ2-5; 9 nucleotides match TRBD1. From germline, CDR1 is SNHLY and CDR2 FYNNEI. This CDR3 is 13 amino acids long. V gave up 8 bases and J gave up 5 bases; unmatched junction bases: 6. The CDR3 DNA follows: TGTGCCAGCCCACCTGGACAGGGGGAGACCCAGTACTTC. Protein product: CASPPGQGETQYF.

This clonotype was observed many times. The chain links TRBV7-3 to TRBJ1-1; possibly TRBD1 for D (6 bases). The germline V and J ends were trimmed by 3 bases and 4 bases, with 9 bases remaining between them. The CDR3 length is 13 residues. Germline CDR1 SGHTA, CDR2 FQGTGA. Written as DNA, the CDR3 is TGTGCCAGCAGCTTTACAGGGTTCACTGAAGCTTTCTTT. The encoded protein is CASSFTGFTEAFF.

This clonotype was seen many times. The chain couples TRBV15 to TRBJ2-2; D may be TRBD1 or TRBD2 (7 bases each). This CDR3 region has 15 residues. V was trimmed by 3 bases and J by 6 bases, leaving 14 bases between them. The germline V gene encodes CDR1 LNHNV and CDR2 YYDKDF (reference sequence). This chain's CDR3 is CATSRGGTVAGELFF. CDR3 DNA sequence: TGTGCCACCAGCAGGGGGGGGACAGTTGCCGGGGAGCTGTTTTTT.

Many counts were recorded for this clonotype. The V gene is TRBV20-1, the J gene TRBJ1-5; 7 bases are shared with TRBD1. Germline V CDR1 and CDR2: DFQATT, SNEGSKA (reference sequence). There are 17 residues in the CDR3. The V and J ends lost 2 bases and 7 bases, in that order; junction bases with no gene match: 17. CDR3 in DNA: TGCAGTGCTAGACGGGACAGAAGAGCTCCTATTTTCCAGCCCCAGCATTTT. This sequence encodes CSARRDRRAPIFQPQHF.

This clonotype was observed at least ten times. The chain joins TRBV20-1 to TRBJ2-2; 8 bases fit TRBD1. V shed 3 bases, J shed 4 bases, and the junction held 7 bases outside the gene matches. The germline V gene has CDR1 DFQATT and CDR2 SNEGSKA (reference sequence). This CDR3 is built from 15 residues. This CDR3 is CSASPDRVGTGELFF. The CDR3 DNA reads as TGCAGTGCTAGTCCGGACAGGGTGGGCACCGGGGAGCTGTTTTTT.